This entry lists 17 T cell receptor beta chains sequenced from one sample in a study of cytomegalovirus exposure and HLA in healthy donors. Use of 60 Vbeta and 13 Jbeta primers characterized the PCR. Here immunoSEQ multiplex PCR was the method, and the copy in TCRdb shows in-frame clones only, minus some. This sample has over 100,000 clones, with roughly 83% found just once. The specimen was PBMCs. The receptors stem from a man in his forties in good health and CMV-seronegative.

The chain joins TRBV5-6 to TRBJ2-5; D gene uncertain. V lost 1 base and J lost 1, with 5 bases in between. CDR1 is SGHDT, CDR2 YYEEEE, per germline. The CDR3 consists of 13 residues. CDR3 loop: CASSLSSQETQYF. CDR3 DNA: TGTGCCAGCAGCTTGTCCAGCCAAGAGACCCAGTACTTC.

The chain joins TRBV12-5 to TRBJ1-3, with a weak D call TRBD1 (6 bases). The CDR3 spans 15 residues. V dropped 3 bases and J dropped 2 bases, with 11 bases sitting between them. Germline CDR1 and CDR2: LGHNT and FRNRAP. CDR3 sequence: CASGFFGQPGNTIYF. In DNA, the CDR3 is TGTGCTAGTGGTTTTTTCGGACAGCCTGGAAACACCATATATTTT.

The chain links TRBV7-8 to TRBJ2-7, with 14 bases fitting TRBD2. The germline gives CDR1 SGHVS, CDR2 FQNEAQ. The ends lost 8 bases at V and 7 bases at J; junction bases unmatched: 10. CDR3 length: 15 residues. Here the CDR3 DNA reads TGTGCCAGCGCAGCAGGACTAGCGGGAGGAGGAGAGCAGTACTTC. Protein sequence: CASAAGLAGGGEQYF.

This chain links TRBV5-1 with TRBJ2-1; possibly TRBD1 for D (5 bases). Per germline, CDR1 SGHRS and CDR2 YFSETQ. The CDR3 has 14 residues. V was cut by 4 bases and J by 7 bases, with 15 bases left in between. The CDR3 here is CASSPEDAGNEQFF. The CDR3 coding sequence is TGCGCCAGCAGCCCAGAGGATGCAGGGAATGAGCAGTTCTTC.

The rearrangement links TRBV6-4 to TRBJ1-6; D may be TRBD1 (5 bases). Trimming pared 6 bases from V and 10 bases from J, leaving 13 bases between. The germline V gene encodes CDR1 MRHNA and CDR2 SNTAGT. The CDR3 length is 13 residues. This chain's CDR3 is CASSPQTGSPLHF. CDR3 bases: TGTGCCAGCAGCCCACAAACAGGCTCACCCCTCCACTTT.

V is TRBV6-5 and J is TRBJ2-5, with D tentatively TRBD1 (6 bases). V gave up 5 bases and J gave up 10 bases, with 17 bases separating them. The germline V gene has CDR1 MNHEY and CDR2 SVGAGI. The CDR3 is 13 amino acids. This chain's CDR3 is CASSPTGFGDQYF. As DNA, the CDR3 is TGTGCCAGCAGTCCAACAGGGTTCGGCGACCAGTACTTC.

This chain uses TRBV7-2 with TRBJ2-5; TRBD2 might be the D (7 bases). The V end lost 4 bases, the J end lost 5 bases, and 14 bases lay between the germline ends. The germline gives CDR1 SGHTA, CDR2 FQGNSA. The CDR3 loop spans 14 amino acids. The CDR3 sequence: CASSWGAGAETQYF. In DNA form, the CDR3 reads TGTGCCAGCAGCTGGGGGGCGGGGGCGGAGACCCAGTACTTC.

The rearrangement joins TRBV28 to TRBJ1-2, with 8 bases matching TRBD1. Germline trimming cut 5 bases from V and 4 bases from J; bases unmatched to any gene: 6. Germline-derived CDR1 and CDR2 are MDHEN and SYDVKM. The CDR3 consists of 14 residues. The DNA of the CDR3 is TGTGCCAGCAGTACAGGGGGATCTAGCTATGGCTACACCTTC. The encoded protein is CASSTGGSSYGYTF.

The chain joins TRBV4-3 to TRBJ2-7, with a weak D call TRBD1 (6 bases). With 4 bases removed from V and 0 bases from J, the gap between germline ends came to 13 bases. This CDR3 spans 15 amino acids. CDR1 and CDR2 (germline): LGHNA, YSLEER. The CDR3 protein is CASSPGHASSYEQYF. The CDR3 DNA reads TGCGCCAGCAGCCCGGGACACGCGAGCTCCTACGAGCAGTACTTC.

The rearrangement uses TRBV5-6 and TRBJ2-5; the match to TRBD1 covers 10 bases. J gave up 5 bases and V 0 bases, and 4 bases lay outside the gene matches. The length of the CDR3 is 15 residues. Germline assignment: CDR1 SGHDT and CDR2 YYEEEE. The chain's CDR3 is CASSLGTGGVETQYF. The CDR3 DNA is TGTGCCAGCAGCTTGGGGACAGGGGGTGTGGAGACCCAGTACTTC.

This chain connects TRBV5-1 to TRBJ2-6; D possibly corresponds to TRBD1 (6 bases). The germline V and J ends were trimmed by 0 bases and 0 bases, with 10 bases remaining between them. Germline assignment: CDR1 SGHRS and CDR2 YFSETQ. This CDR3 comprises 17 residues. In nucleotides, the CDR3 is TGCGCCAGCAGCTTGGTACAGACAGGCTCTGGGGCCAACGTCCTGACTTTC. Amino acid sequence: CASSLVQTGSGANVLTF.

The chain joins TRBV7-9 to TRBJ2-4; 10 positions agree with TRBD2. Trimming at V came to 10 bases and at J to 0 bases, leaving 18 bases not matched to a gene. Germline CDR1 SEHNR, CDR2 FQNEAQ (reference sequence). CDR3 length equals 19 residues. CDR3 in amino acids: CANPWTGLAGVIAKNIQYF. The CDR3, as DNA: TGTGCCAACCCTTGGACAGGGCTAGCGGGGGTTATAGCCAAAAACATTCAGTACTTC. The variable domain in full, completed from reference TRBV7-9 and TRBJ2-4, reads DTGVSQNPRHKITKRGQNVTFRCDPISEHNRLYWYRQTLGQGPEFLTYFQNEAQLEKSRLLSDRFSAERPKGSFSTLEIQRTEQGDSAMYLCANPWTGLAGVIAKNIQYFGAGTRLSVL.

This sequence joins TRBV5-8 and TRBJ1-1, with TRBD1 matching 8 bases. The CDR3 totals 17 residues. The V segment lost 2 bases and the J segment 8 bases; nucleotides outside the gene matches: 17. From germline, CDR1 is SGHTS and CDR2 YDEGEE. The CDR3 sequence is CASSFRQGLKIEKEAFF. The CDR3 nucleotides are TGTGCCAGCAGCTTCCGACAGGGGCTCAAAATTGAGAAGGAAGCTTTCTTT.

The chain recombines TRBV6-6 with TRBJ2-7; 7 bases fit TRBD1. Germline CDR1 and CDR2: MNHNY and SVGAGI (reference sequence). The CDR3 length is 15 residues. The trim removed 6 bases at V and 2 bases at J, leaving 10 bases unmatched. The CDR3 DNA follows: TGTGCCAGCAGCCCCCTCGGGCAGGGGGCCTACGAGCAGTACTTC. Encoded protein: CASSPLGQGAYEQYF.

This clone was detected a few times. The chain is built from TRBV4-1 and TRBJ2-5; 12 bases are a match to TRBD2. Germline CDR1 and CDR2: MGHRA and YSYEKL. Losses at the gene ends were 0 bases for V and 4 bases for J; bases not matched to a gene: 6. The CDR3 loop spans 17 amino acids. This CDR3 reads CASSQDASGGARETQYF. The CDR3 DNA follows: TGCGCCAGCAGCCAAGATGCTAGCGGGGGGGCCAGAGAGACCCAGTACTTC.

V usage is TRBV6-6 and J usage is TRBJ1-1, with a tentative D call TRBD1 (5 bases). V gave up 4 bases and J gave up 0 bases, with 12 bases separating them. Looked up from germline, CDR1 is MNHNY and CDR2 is SVGAGI (reference sequence). The CDR3 has 15 amino acids. CDR3 sequence: CASSWGVLLNTEAFF. Written as DNA, the CDR3 is TGTGCCAGCAGTTGGGGGGTCCTTCTGAACACTGAAGCTTTCTTT.

V usage is TRBV5-1 and J usage is TRBJ2-5; 8 nucleotides match TRBD1. V lost 0 bases to trimming and J lost 5 bases; unmatched junction nucleotides: 6. Per the germline V gene, CDR1 is SGHRS and CDR2 is YFSETQ. This CDR3 has 15 residues. This CDR3 reads CASSLVSGDRETQYF. CDR3 DNA: TGCGCCAGCAGCTTGGTATCCGGGGACAGGGAGACCCAGTACTTC.